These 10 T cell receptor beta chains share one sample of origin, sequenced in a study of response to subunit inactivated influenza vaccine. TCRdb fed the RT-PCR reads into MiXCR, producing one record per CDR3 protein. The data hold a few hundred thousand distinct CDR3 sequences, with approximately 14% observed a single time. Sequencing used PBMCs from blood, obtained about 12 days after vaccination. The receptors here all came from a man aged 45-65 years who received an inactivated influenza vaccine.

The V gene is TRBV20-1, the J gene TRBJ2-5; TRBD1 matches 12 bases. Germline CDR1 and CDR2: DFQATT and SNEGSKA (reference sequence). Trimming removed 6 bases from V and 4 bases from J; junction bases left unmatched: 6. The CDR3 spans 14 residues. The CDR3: CSARGQGAPETQYF. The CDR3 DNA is TGCAGTGCCCGGGGACAGGGGGCTCCAGAGACCCAGTACTTC.

CDR3 sequence: CASRPGTPQETQYF. DNA of the CDR3: TGCGCCAGCCGACCCGGGACTCCACAAGAGACCCAGTACTTC. The rearrangement links TRBV5-1 to TRBJ2-5; D may be TRBD2 (6 bases). The CDR3 sequence is 14 residues long. Germline V gene lookup returns CDR1 SGHRS and CDR2 YFSETQ. V was shortened by 7 bases and J by 2 bases, with 15 bases between the two germline ends.

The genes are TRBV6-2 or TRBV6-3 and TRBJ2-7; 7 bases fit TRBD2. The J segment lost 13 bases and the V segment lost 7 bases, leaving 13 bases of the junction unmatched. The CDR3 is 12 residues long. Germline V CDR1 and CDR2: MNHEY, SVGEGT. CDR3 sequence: CASNERTRIPYF. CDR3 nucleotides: TGTGCCAGCAACGAAAGGACTAGGATTCCTTACTTC.

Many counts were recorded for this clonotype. This CDR3 reads CASSPEVGTGKNIQYF. DNA of the CDR3: TGTGCCAGCAGTCCTGAGGTGGGGACAGGGAAAAACATTCAGTACTTC. V and J are TRBV6-1 and TRBJ2-4, with TRBD1 matching over 9 bases. V was clipped by 5 bases and J by 4 bases; unmatched bases: 9. This CDR3 spans 16 amino acids. The V gene's germline CDR1 is MNHNS and CDR2 SASEGT.

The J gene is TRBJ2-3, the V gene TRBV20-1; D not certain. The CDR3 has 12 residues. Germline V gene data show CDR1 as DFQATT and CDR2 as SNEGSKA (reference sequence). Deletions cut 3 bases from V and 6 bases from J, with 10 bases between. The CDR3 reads CSARLADDTQYF. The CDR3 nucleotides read TGCAGTGCTAGGCTTGCCGATGATACGCAGTATTTT.

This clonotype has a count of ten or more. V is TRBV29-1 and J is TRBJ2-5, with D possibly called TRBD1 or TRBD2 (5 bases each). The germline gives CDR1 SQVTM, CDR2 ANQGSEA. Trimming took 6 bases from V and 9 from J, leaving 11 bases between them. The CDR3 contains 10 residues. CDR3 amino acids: CSVWGLPQYF. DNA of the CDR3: TGCAGCGTGTGGGGGTTGCCCCAGTACTTC.

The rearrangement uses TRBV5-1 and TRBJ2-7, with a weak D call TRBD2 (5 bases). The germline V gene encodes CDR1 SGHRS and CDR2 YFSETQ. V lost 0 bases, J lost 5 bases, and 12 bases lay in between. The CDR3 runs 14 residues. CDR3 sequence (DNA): TGCGCCAGCAGCTTGGGGCCGGGGTCCAACGAGCAGTACTTC. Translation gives CASSLGPGSNEQYF.

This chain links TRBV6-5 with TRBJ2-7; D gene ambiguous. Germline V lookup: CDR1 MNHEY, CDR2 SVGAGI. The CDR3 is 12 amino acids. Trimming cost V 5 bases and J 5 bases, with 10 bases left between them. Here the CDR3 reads CASSPTTHEQYF. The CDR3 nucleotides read TGTGCCAGCAGTCCCACCACCCACGAGCAGTACTTC.

CDR3 in DNA: TGTGCCAGCAGCCCTGACAGGGGGGCCTCACAAGAGACCCAGTACTTC. It translates to CASSPDRGASQETQYF. The rearrangement links TRBV6-1 to TRBJ2-5; 9 bases match TRBD1. Trimming removed 6 bases from V and 2 bases from J; junction bases left unmatched: 10. The length of the CDR3 is 16 residues. Germline CDR1 is MNHNS and CDR2 is SASEGT.

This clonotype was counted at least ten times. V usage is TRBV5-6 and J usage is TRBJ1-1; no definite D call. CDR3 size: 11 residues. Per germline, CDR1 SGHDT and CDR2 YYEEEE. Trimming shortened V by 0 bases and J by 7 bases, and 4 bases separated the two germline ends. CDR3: CASSLDFEAFF. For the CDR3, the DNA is TGTGCCAGCAGCTTGGACTTTGAAGCTTTCTTT. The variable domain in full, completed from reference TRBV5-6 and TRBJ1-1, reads DAGVTQSPTHLIKTRGQQVTLRCSPKSGHDTVSWYQQALGQGPQFIFQYYEEEERQRGNFPDRFSGHQFPNYSSELNVNALLLGDSALYLCASSLDFEAFFGQGTRLTVV.